What follows are 22 T cell receptor beta chains derived from one specimen sequenced in a study of regulatory dendritic cells for organ transplantation (dated by TCRdb to 2015 to 2018). Library prep was done by the immunoSEQ multiplex PCR assay. TCRdb stores this immuneACCESS table with in-frame sequences only. Part of the clones is absent; in the studies checked, under half of the shortfall reflects unresolved V genes, and no reason is known for the rest. Counted in this sample were 25,000 to 35,000 clones; roughly four fifths of them appeared once. The ten biggest clones cover 0.1% of the sample. Sequenced input: naive CD4+ T cells from blood. The cell subset or site label of this sample denotes: CD45RA+ naive T cells. Source of these receptors: a human donor in good health.

V usage is TRBV29-1 and J usage is TRBJ1-2, with D uncertain. CDR1 and CDR2 from the germline V gene are SQVTM and ANQGSEA. The V and J ends lost 7 bases and 2 bases respectively, with 17 bases between them. The CDR3 runs to 14 residues. The CDR3 region has the DNA TGCAGCGCCGAGGCGGGCGCCCGAAACTATGGCTACACCTTC. Residues: CSAEAGARNYGYTF.

The chain joins TRBV5-8 to TRBJ2-2; D possibly corresponds to TRBD1 (6 bases). This CDR3 comprises 15 residues. The germline CDR1 and CDR2 sequences are SGHTS and YDEGEE. The V gene lost 0 bases and the J gene lost 1 base, with 7 bases spanning the gap. The CDR3 sequence: CASSLGGRNTGELFF. The CDR3 DNA sequence: TGTGCCAGCAGCTTGGGGGGGCGGAACACCGGGGAGCTGTTTTTT.

In the case of this clone: The junction departs from germline at one end; a sequencing error may be responsible. The rearrangement uses TRBV18 and TRBJ2-2; 8 nucleotides line up with TRBD1. The CDR3 spans 15 residues. CDR1 is KGHSH and CDR2 is LQKENI in the germline V gene. In DNA form, the CDR3 reads TGTGCCAGCTCATTTTACAGGGGGAACTCCGGGGAGCTGTTTTTT. This sequence encodes CASSFYRGNSGELFF.

This clone was found a few times. The rearrangement joins TRBV9 to TRBJ2-4, with a weak D call TRBD2 (5 bases). Germline V lookup: CDR1 SGDLS, CDR2 YYNGEE. Trimming took 4 bases from V and 3 from J, leaving 8 bases between them. This CDR3 is built from 13 residues. CDR3 sequence: CASSTRDKNIQYF. The CDR3 nucleotides read TGTGCCAGCAGCACCCGGGACAAAAACATTCAGTACTTC.

The chain joins TRBV2 to TRBJ2-7; TRBD2 matches 7 bases. J lost 2 bases, V lost 7 bases, and 2 bases had no gene match. Germline-derived CDR1 and CDR2 are SNHLY and FYNNEI. The CDR3 runs 12 residues. CDR3 nucleotides: TGTGCCAGCAAGCGGGAAGCCTACGAGCAGTACTTC. Translated, it gives CASKREAYEQYF.

V usage is TRBV12-5 and J usage is TRBJ2-3, with 7 positions matching TRBD2. J was trimmed by 4 bases and V by 2 bases; bases with no gene match: 9. The CDR3 runs to 16 residues. The germline V gene has CDR1 LGHNT and CDR2 FRNRAP. The CDR3 sequence is CASGLPRGEGPDTQYF. Here the CDR3 DNA reads TGTGCTAGTGGTTTGCCCCGGGGGGAGGGCCCAGATACGCAGTATTTT.

The chain is built from TRBV7-2 and TRBJ1-2, with 7 positions matching TRBD1. With 5 bases clipped from V and 1 base from J, the junction kept 10 bases outside the gene matches. This CDR3 has 16 residues. Per the germline V gene, CDR1 is SGHTA and CDR2 is FQGNSA. The CDR3 protein is CASSLRQGLYNYGYTF. The CDR3 coding sequence is TGTGCCAGCAGCCTCAGACAGGGCCTCTATAACTATGGCTACACCTTC.

J is TRBJ2-5 and V is TRBV5-1; TRBD1 is a possible D gene (7 bases). V was trimmed by 4 bases and J by 2 bases, leaving 21 bases between them. The CDR3 is 17 amino acids. The germline V gene encodes CDR1 SGHRS and CDR2 YFSETQ. This CDR3 reads CASSAPRFQGGQETQYF. CDR3 DNA: TGCGCCAGCAGCGCACCTCGCTTTCAGGGGGGTCAAGAGACCCAGTACTTC.

The chain links TRBV9 to TRBJ2-2, with a tentative D call TRBD2 (6 bases). Per germline, CDR1 SGDLS and CDR2 YYNGEE. Trimming removed 3 bases from V and 2 bases from J, with 14 bases in between. The CDR3 totals 16 residues. The CDR3 sequence is CASSDPSGVNTGELFF. DNA of the CDR3: TGTGCCAGCAGCGACCCCTCGGGGGTAAACACCGGGGAGCTGTTTTTT.

The chain carries TRBV18 and TRBJ2-7; TRBD1 matches 7 bases. V gave up 4 bases and J gave up 0 bases; unmatched junction bases: 6. From germline, CDR1 is KGHSH and CDR2 LQKENI. The CDR3 is made up of 15 amino acids. The CDR3 nucleotides read TGTGCCAGCTCACGCGACAGGGTGAACTCCTACGAGCAGTACTTC. Its protein product is CASSRDRVNSYEQYF.

V is TRBV9 and J is TRBJ2-7; D may be TRBD1 (6 bases). Between the trimmed V and J ends, which lost 2 bases and 1 base, there was a span of 13 bases. The CDR3 is 15 amino acids. Looked up from germline, CDR1 is SGDLS and CDR2 is YYNGEE. In DNA form, the CDR3 reads TGTGCCAGCAGCGTGGCTGGGACACTTTCCTACGAGCAGTACTTC. This codes for CASSVAGTLSYEQYF.

The J gene is TRBJ2-2, the V gene TRBV19; TRBD1 might be the D (5 bases). The CDR3 has 14 residues. Per germline, CDR1 LNHDA and CDR2 SQIVND (reference sequence). Trimming took 7 bases from V and 8 from J, leaving 17 bases between them. Here the CDR3 reads CASKEAPRAGELFF. For the CDR3, the DNA is TGTGCCAGTAAAGAGGCTCCCAGGGCAGGGGAGCTGTTTTTT.

This clone has only one observation. The CDR3 here is CASSPPSGQETQYF. In nucleotides, the CDR3 is TGTGCCAGCTCACCACCCAGCGGGCAAGAGACCCAGTACTTC. The chain uses TRBV18 and TRBJ2-5; perhaps TRBD2 as D (6 bases). The V end lost 0 bases, the J end lost 2 bases, and 7 bases lay between the germline ends. There are 14 residues in the CDR3. Germline V CDR1 and CDR2: KGHSH, LQKENI.

The rearrangement links TRBV5-6 to TRBJ1-6; 11 nucleotides match TRBD1. The CDR3 is made up of 16 amino acids. Trimming cost V 3 bases and J 7 bases; bases outside gene matches: 6. Germline CDR1 is SGHDT and CDR2 is YYEEEE. DNA of the CDR3: TGTGCCAGCAGCTATGGACAGGGGGCTGGGAATTCACCCCTCCACTTT. Amino acids: CASSYGQGAGNSPLHF.

V gene TRBV10-3 combines with J gene TRBJ1-1; the D gene is possibly TRBD1 (5 bases). Germline V gives CDR1 ENHRY, CDR2 SYGVKD. The length of the CDR3 is 15 residues. The V and J ends lost 4 bases and 6 bases respectively, with 18 bases between them. CDR3 loop: CAISVGLQGAAEAFF. The CDR3 DNA is TGTGCCATCAGTGTAGGGTTGCAGGGTGCGGCTGAAGCTTTCTTT.

The rearrangement uses TRBV2 and TRBJ2-1; 8 nucleotides match TRBD2. The V and J ends lost 5 bases and 4 bases, in that order; junction bases with no gene match: 10. The CDR3 runs to 16 residues. Germline V gene data show CDR1 as SNHLY and CDR2 as FYNNEI. This chain's CDR3 is CASSSLGGGTYNEQFF. The CDR3 DNA is TGTGCCAGCAGTTCCCTCGGGGGGGGGACGTACAATGAGCAGTTCTTC.

V usage is TRBV19 and J usage is TRBJ2-1; TRBD2 matches 12 bases. The CDR3 runs 18 residues. J lost 3 bases, V lost 7 bases, and 13 bases had no gene match. The V gene's germline CDR1 is LNHDA and CDR2 SQIVND (reference sequence). The CDR3 nucleotides read TGTGCCAGTACTCTTAGGACTAGCGGGGACCCCTTCTACAATGAGCAGTTCTTC. Translated: CASTLRTSGDPFYNEQFF.

The chain couples TRBV2 to TRBJ2-3, with TRBD2 matching over 13 bases. V trimming: 6 bases; J trimming: 4 bases; junction bases outside the gene matches: 4. CDR1 is SNHLY and CDR2 is FYNNEI in the germline V gene. The CDR3 spans 15 residues. In DNA, the CDR3 is TGTGCCAGCAGCCTCGGACTAGCGGGGGCAGATACGCAGTATTTT. Protein product: CASSLGLAGADTQYF.

The J gene is TRBJ2-7, the V gene TRBV7-2; no clear D gene. CDR1 SGHTA and CDR2 FQGNSA come from the germline V gene. The CDR3 is 11 residues long. V lost 1 base and J lost 5, with 3 bases in between. CDR3 sequence: CASSLDNEQYF. The DNA for the CDR3 is TGTGCCAGCAGCTTAGACAACGAGCAGTACTTC.

The chain couples TRBV9 to TRBJ1-4; possibly TRBD1 for D (6 bases). The V end lost 0 bases, the J end lost 3 bases, and 12 bases lay between the germline ends. Germline values: CDR1 SGDLS, CDR2 YYNGEE. The CDR3 loop spans 16 amino acids. The chain's CDR3 is CASSVDYRDSNEKLFF. The CDR3 DNA sequence: TGTGCCAGCAGCGTAGACTACAGGGATTCTAATGAAAAACTGTTTTTT.

The chain has TRBV6-1 and TRBJ1-4, with no clear D. CDR1 and CDR2 (germline): MNHNS, SASEGT. Trimming removed 2 bases from V and 5 bases from J, with 15 bases in between. The CDR3 has 16 amino acids. CDR3 in amino acids: CASSEQQWMSNEKLFF. CDR3 nucleotides: TGTGCCAGCAGTGAACAACAGTGGATGAGCAATGAAAAACTGTTTTTT.

The V gene is TRBV19, the J gene TRBJ2-6; no clear D gene. Germline loops: CDR1 LNHDA, CDR2 SQIVND (reference sequence). Between the trimmed V and J ends, which lost 4 bases and 3 bases, there was a span of 7 bases. This CDR3 region has 14 residues. The CDR3 protein is CASSTDSGANVLTF. CDR3 nucleotides: TGTGCCAGTAGTACCGATAGTGGGGCCAACGTCCTGACTTTC.